The clone carrying this TCR beta chain has a count of ten or more. Its antigen remains unknown. These data belong to a study of T cell repertoires in cytomegalovirus infection. Study summary: Public TCR beta signatures provided an indication of both CMV infection and a matching HLA type.

Findings and limits, study-wide: Cumulative public TCR beta family frequency identified carriers of CMV plus the relevant HLA. Dominating the ex vivo response were TCR beta clonotypes that were CMV-specific and HLA-C-restricted.

TCRdb analysed the reads with MiXCR anew, one entry per CDR3 protein. The sample records more than 140,000 distinct CDR3 sequences, 5.5% to 7% being singletons. Unmatched junction bases numbered 5, after V lost 3 bases and J lost 0 bases. The germline V gene encodes CDR1 SGHTA and CDR2 FQGNSA. The length of the CDR3 is 16 residues. This TCR was sampled from a human donor in good health (CMV status not recorded). Some clones in this sample may be carry-over from other donors' samples. This chain connects TRBV7-2 to TRBJ2-1; TRBD1 agrees at 7 bases. The material sequenced was PBMCs. CDR3 protein: CASSLTGSSSYNEQFF. The CDR3 nucleotides read TGTGCCAGCAGCTTGACAGGGTCAAGCTCCTACAATGAGCAGTTCTTC.